The sequence of this T cell receptor beta chain was determined in a study of tumor and adjacent non-tumor tissue in lung cancer (dated by TCRdb to 2017 to 2018). General notes on the study: The cohort included around twelve adenocarcinoma, a couple of squamous cell carcinoma and 1 small cell lung cancer patients. Bulk TCRbeta repertoires were compared between lung tumor tissue and matched distant non-tumor lung tissue obtained from around 14 lung cancer patients. Sequencing produced 130 million or so productive TCRbeta reads in total, an average of about 4.17 million reads per sample. For each patient, one tumor sample and one normal lung sample were taken, giving 25 to 30 paired specimens that underwent TCRbeta CDR3 sequencing. Ages among the approximately 15 patients ranged from about 31 to 76 years, there were roughly 10 men and 5 women, and disease was at TNM stage I to III.

RNA was isolated from bulk, unsorted tissue, and RNA quality was assessed with a NanoDrop ND-1000 and an Agilent 2100. The donors were newly diagnosed lung cancer patients admitted for thoracic surgery in China from August to November 2014 who had not received prior chemotherapy. Anyone who had undergone radiotherapy or chemotherapy before, or who had another cancer at the same time, was left out of the study. Pieces of surgical tissue measuring about 1-2.1 cm3 were kept in RNAlater solution and held at -80 degrees C until needed. The CDR3 region is 15 residues in length, termini included. This clonotype was detected only once. The antigen it recognizes is unknown. Because it lacks the conserved phenylalanine or tryptophan at the end, this CDR3 is likely a read error. The DNA is left out, because the CDR3 cannot be placed on it with certainty; the CDR3 is given as TCRdb lists it. Library preparation employed multiplex PCR. Sequencing instrument: Illumina HiSeq 2500. TCRbeta libraries were constructed through three rounds of nested PCR with primers (Table S4) according to protocols adapted from ARM-PCR. Before sequencing, PCR products in the 200-500 bp range were cut out of the gel and cleaned up using the QIAquick gel extraction kit. Per the source publication's procedure: Reads were cleaned with Trimmomatic, merged with FLASH into complete CDR3 sequences, and assigned to V(D)J germline segments with MiTCR. Clonal diversity was calculated as the inverse Simpson's index using VDJtools. Productive reads were defined as in-frame sequences without a premature stop codon. TCRdb ran its own pipeline on the public reads, namely fastp trimming at Q25 and MiXCR clone calling, and kept in-frame beta chains. Rows merge per CDR3 protein into single entries with the most common DNA and genes. TCRdb's processing, not the authors', yielded these V and J calls. The sample data list 55,000 to 75,000 distinct CDR3 sequences, and roughly three fifths of these were observed just once. Around 20% of the sample goes to the ten largest clones.

Here is what the overall study found, with its caveats: TCR diversity was significantly higher in younger patients, and higher tumor TCR diversity was associated with shorter overall and disease-free survival. In normal lung, the top 100 clones accounted for a significantly larger cumulative share of the repertoire than in tumor tissue. The methods do not name the sequencing platform or mention unique molecular identifiers. Because peripheral blood was not sequenced, the blood TCRbeta repertoires of the lung cancer patients in the study went unexamined. Only 15 or so patients were included in the cohort, and the need for larger samples and more detailed clinical data was noted by the authors. Tumor tissue showed significantly greater TCR diversity (inverse Simpson) than normal lung tissue (approximately 400 vs 170, P = 0.0075, Mann-Whitney U test).

The chain is assembled from TRBV12-3 or TRBV12-4 and TRBJ2-3. Sequenced: lung tumor tissue. This sequence originates from a man between 45 and 60 years old with non-small cell lung cancer. The CDR3: CASSVAGVEADTHYY.